These 30 T cell receptor beta chains originate from one sample sequenced in a study of T cell responses to AZD1222 COVID-19 vaccine. Method: immunoSEQ multiplex PCR; TCRdb's copy keeps in-frame clones and lacks some. Of around 84,000 clones in the sample, just over 85% were seen once. The specimen comprised peripheral blood, sampled on day 0 of MenACWY control vaccination. The receptors originated from an adult in good health.

The chain combines TRBV3-1 (or the pseudogene TRBV3-2) with TRBJ2-5, with D unclear. This CDR3 region has 13 residues. Per germline, CDR1 LGHDT and CDR2 YNNKEL (reference sequence). Trimming removed 0 bases from V and 5 bases from J, with 7 bases in between. The CDR3 region is CASSQDTYETQYF. DNA for the CDR3: TGTGCCAGCAGCCAAGATACGTATGAGACCCAGTACTTC.

The chain recombines TRBV19 with TRBJ2-1, with a possible D match to TRBD1 (5 bases). The ends were cut back, 1 base at V and 10 bases at J, with 5 bases in the middle. Looked up from germline, CDR1 is LNHDA and CDR2 is SQIVND (reference sequence). The CDR3 consists of 11 residues. The CDR3 protein is CASSIGQEQFF. The DNA of the CDR3 is TGTGCCAGTAGTATAGGACAGGAGCAGTTCTTC.

This chain links TRBV25-1 with TRBJ1-4, with 7 nucleotides matching TRBD1. The V segment lost 3 bases and the J segment 4 bases; nucleotides outside the gene matches: 5. The germline V gene encodes CDR1 MGHDK and CDR2 SYGVNS. The CDR3 runs 15 residues. This CDR3 reads CASSDQTGSNEKLFF. The CDR3 DNA reads TGTGCCAGCAGTGACCAGACAGGGAGTAATGAAAAACTGTTTTTT.

This chain connects TRBV5-1 to TRBJ1-2; D not certain. The CDR3 is 14 residues long. Germline-derived CDR1 and CDR2 are SGHRS and YFSETQ. Between the trimmed V and J ends, which lost 4 bases and 4 bases, there was a span of 14 bases. The CDR3 region is CASSTSGGLYGYTF. CDR3 nucleotide sequence: TGCGCCAGCAGCACCTCAGGTGGCCTCTATGGCTACACCTTC.

This clone appeared once. The chain has TRBV11-2 and TRBJ1-3; TRBD1 might be the D (5 bases). Germline V lookup: CDR1 SGHAT, CDR2 FQNNGV. This CDR3 is 14 amino acids long. With 5 bases removed from V and 3 bases from J, the gap between germline ends came to 11 bases. In nucleotides, the CDR3 is TGTGCCAGCAGCAAGCAGGGAGATGGAAACACCATATATTTT. Encoded protein: CASSKQGDGNTIYF.

V and J are TRBV18 and TRBJ2-7, with 8 positions matching TRBD1. Germline V CDR1 and CDR2: KGHSH, LQKENI. The CDR3 spans 14 residues. The junction had 4 bases not matched to a gene; V was cut back by 3 bases and J by 3 bases. The DNA of the CDR3 is TGTGCCAGCTCACCCGACAGGGGTATCTACGAGCAGTACTTC. Amino acids: CASSPDRGIYEQYF.

The rearrangement links TRBV20-1 to TRBJ1-4; no firm D call. This CDR3 contains 11 residues. Looked up from germline, CDR1 is DFQATT and CDR2 is SNEGSKA (reference sequence). V was shortened by 5 bases and J by 5 bases, with 6 bases between the two germline ends. CDR3 residues: CSASLNEKLFF. CDR3 DNA sequence: TGCAGTGCTTCCTTAAATGAAAAACTGTTTTTT.

This chain's CDR3 is CASRREVNTEAFF. CDR3 sequence (DNA): TGCGCCAGCAGAAGGGAAGTGAACACTGAAGCTTTCTTT. V usage is TRBV10-1 and J usage is TRBJ1-1; D call uncertain. Looked up from germline, CDR1 is WNHNN and CDR2 is SYGVQD (reference sequence). Trimming cost V 6 bases and J 0 bases, with 8 bases left between them. The CDR3 has 13 residues.

This chain links TRBV24-1 with TRBJ2-1, with 7 bases identical to TRBD1. Losses at the gene ends were 8 bases for V and 1 base for J; bases not matched to a gene: 19. Germline V gives CDR1 KGHDR, CDR2 SFDVKD. CDR3 size: 19 residues. The DNA for the CDR3 is TGTGCCACCACCCCAACCGGGACAGCCGGGTTTGTGTCCTACAATGAGCAGTTCTTC. Translated: CATTPTGTAGFVSYNEQFF.

The rearrangement joins TRBV29-1 to TRBJ1-4, with D tentatively TRBD1 (5 bases). V was pared by 4 bases and J by 3 bases, with 6 bases between. The germline V gene encodes CDR1 SQVTM and CDR2 ANQGSEA. The CDR3 is 12 residues long. The CDR3 DNA follows: TGCAGCGTTGCGGGGGCTAATGAAAAACTGTTTTTT. The encoded protein is CSVAGANEKLFF.

V gene TRBV19 combines with J gene TRBJ2-7, with a weak D call TRBD1 (5 bases). Trimming left V 5 bases short and J 4 bases short, with 9 bases between. CDR1 is LNHDA and CDR2 is SQIVND in the germline V gene (reference sequence). CDR3 length: 12 residues. CDR3 sequence (DNA): TGTGCCAGTAGTGCCGACAGATACGAGCAGTACTTC. It specifies CASSADRYEQYF.

This chain uses TRBV15 with TRBJ2-7; D is ambiguous. The germline V gene encodes CDR1 LNHNV and CDR2 YYDKDF (reference sequence). V lost 0 bases to trimming and J lost 4 bases, with 10 bases between them. The CDR3 runs 14 residues. CDR3 sequence reads: CATSREAEDYEQYF. DNA of the CDR3: TGTGCCACCAGCAGAGAGGCAGAGGATTACGAGCAGTACTTC.

The chain is built from TRBV5-1 and TRBJ2-5; D is perhaps TRBD2 (7 bases). The CDR3 is 14 residues long. The germline CDR1 and CDR2 sequences are SGHRS and YFSETQ. V was cut by 3 bases and J by 5 bases, with 14 bases left in between. The CDR3 loop reads CASSSGGPLETQYF. The CDR3 DNA reads TGCGCCAGCAGCTCGGGGGGCCCCCTGGAGACCCAGTACTTC. Full variable domain (remainder filled in from reference TRBV5-1 and TRBJ2-5): KAGVTQTPRYLIKTRGQQVTLSCSPISGHRSVSWYQQTPGQGLQFLFEYFSETQRNKGNFPGRFSGRQFSNSRSEMNVSTLELGDSALYLCASSSGGPLETQYFGPGTRLLVL.

A single count supports this clone. The J gene is TRBJ2-7, the V gene TRBV30, with 8 bases lining up with TRBD2. The length of the CDR3 is 16 residues. V was pared by 2 bases and J by 1 base, with 10 bases of the junction left unmatched. CDR1 and CDR2 (germline): GTSNPN, SVGIG (reference sequence). Written as DNA, the CDR3 is TGTGCCTGGAGTCCCCGGGTAGCGGGGAGTTCCTACGAGCAGTACTTC. This sequence encodes CAWSPRVAGSSYEQYF.

This clone occurred a few times. The rearrangement uses TRBV6-4 and TRBJ2-3; TRBD2 aligns across 10 bases. This CDR3 contains 17 residues. After removal of 0 bases from V and 1 base from J, the junction contained 4 bases not matched to a gene. Germline V gives CDR1 MRHNA, CDR2 SNTAGT. This CDR3 reads CASSDSSGGAGTDTQYF. CDR3 DNA sequence: TGTGCCAGCAGTGACTCGAGCGGGGGGGCTGGCACAGATACGCAGTATTTT.

The rearrangement links TRBV28 to TRBJ2-3, with TRBD1 identical over 12 bases. J was trimmed by 6 bases and V by 2 bases; bases with no gene match: 3. Germline V CDR1 and CDR2: MDHEN, SYDVKM. CDR3 length: 15 residues. The chain's CDR3 is CASSLRDRGRDTQYF. The CDR3 DNA is TGTGCCAGCAGTTTAAGGGACAGGGGGCGCGATACGCAGTATTTT.

This clone was detected a few times. The chain links TRBV6-2 or TRBV6-3 to TRBJ2-7, with TRBD1 as a possible D gene (5 bases). The CDR3 is 12 amino acids. The germline gives CDR1 MNHEY, CDR2 SVGEGT. The germline V and J ends were trimmed by 4 bases and 3 bases, with 7 bases remaining between them. The CDR3 nucleotides are TGTGCCAGCAGTTCCACAGGCTACGAGCAGTACTTC. Its translation is CASSSTGYEQYF.

This clone was detected once. The chain employs TRBV30 and TRBJ1-1, with a tentative D call TRBD1 (5 bases). The CDR3 extends over 13 amino acids. V lost 2 bases and J 2 bases, leaving 9 bases between the germline ends. Germline CDR1 and CDR2: GTSNPN and SVGIG (reference sequence). This chain's CDR3 is CAWSWGRNTEAFF. The CDR3 DNA sequence: TGTGCCTGGAGTTGGGGCAGAAACACTGAAGCTTTCTTT.

The rearrangement links TRBV19 to TRBJ2-5; D could derive from TRBD1 or TRBD2 (6 bases each). CDR3 length: 15 amino acids. The germline V and J ends were trimmed by 0 bases and 4 bases, with 12 bases remaining between them. Germline loops: CDR1 LNHDA, CDR2 SQIVND (reference sequence). CDR3 in DNA: TGTGCCAGTAGTATAGACTCGGGGGCGGGAGAGACCCAGTACTTC. It codes for CASSIDSGAGETQYF. The entire variable domain, with the rest obtained from reference TRBV19 and TRBJ2-5, is as follows: DGGITQSPKYLFRKEGQNVTLSCEQNLNHDAMYWYRQDPGQGLRLIYYSQIVNDFQKGDIAEGYSVSREKKESFPLTVTSAQKNPTAFYLCASSIDSGAGETQYFGPGTRLLVL.

The chain recombines TRBV15 with TRBJ1-2; perhaps TRBD1 as D (5 bases). Germline V gives CDR1 LNHNV, CDR2 YYDKDF (reference sequence). This CDR3 is built from 16 residues. With 0 bases removed from V and 0 bases from J, the gap between germline ends came to 11 bases. CDR3: CATSREILTANYGYTF. The CDR3, as DNA: TGTGCCACCAGCAGAGAGATATTGACAGCTAACTATGGCTACACCTTC.

This rearrangement joins TRBV5-1 to TRBJ2-5; 7 nucleotides align to TRBD2. This CDR3 spans 14 amino acids. V gave up 4 bases and J gave up 2 bases; unmatched junction bases: 5. CDR1 is SGHRS and CDR2 is YFSETQ in the germline V gene. CDR3 amino acids: CASSRRLAQETQYF. As DNA, the CDR3 is TGCGCCAGCAGCCGTCGACTAGCTCAAGAGACCCAGTACTTC.

J is TRBJ1-6 and V is TRBV6-5; weak D call: TRBD1 (6 bases). The CDR3 has 15 residues. Germline loops: CDR1 MNHEY, CDR2 SVGAGI. V gave up 7 bases and J gave up 7 bases, with 17 bases separating them. The DNA of the CDR3 is TGTGCCAGCACCCTCGGGGCGGGGGCGAATTCACCCCTCCACTTT. It yields the protein CASTLGAGANSPLHF.

V is TRBV21-1 and J is TRBJ1-4; the DNA was not used to check the table's D call, TRBD1. TRBV21-1 is listed as a pseudogene. The CDR3 length is 15 residues. The CDR3 loop is CASSKVTGMCEKLFF. The DNA of the CDR3 is TGTGCCAGCAGCAAAGTCACAGGGATGTGTGAAAAACTGTTTTTT.

This clone was seen a single time. This rearrangement joins TRBV9 to TRBJ2-1, with D perhaps being TRBD1 or TRBD2 (5 bases each). This CDR3 has 14 amino acids. V was clipped by 3 bases and J by 7 bases, with 14 bases between them. Germline V gives CDR1 SGDLS, CDR2 YYNGEE. The CDR3 loop is CASSGDGFTNEQFF. The CDR3, as DNA: TGTGCCAGCAGCGGGGACGGTTTTACAAATGAGCAGTTCTTC.

The table lists this clone with a few counts. V usage is TRBV11-2 and J usage is TRBJ1-1; D is unclear. The germline V gene encodes CDR1 SGHAT and CDR2 FQNNGV. The CDR3 has 13 amino acids. The V end lost 4 bases, the J end lost 1 base, and 7 bases lay between the germline ends. The CDR3 sequence is CASSSEGNTEAFF. CDR3 coding DNA: TGTGCCAGCAGCTCCGAAGGGAACACTGAAGCTTTCTTT.

The CDR3 coding sequence is TGCGCCAGCAGCCGACAAAGGGGAGACCCCTACAATGAGCAGTTCTTC. Translating gives CASSRQRGDPYNEQFF. The chain carries TRBV4-1 and TRBJ2-1, with D perhaps given as TRBD1 or TRBD2 (5 bases each). Trimming pared 4 bases from V and 2 bases from J, leaving 15 bases between. The CDR3 is 16 residues long. The V gene's germline CDR1 is MGHRA and CDR2 YSYEKL.

V and J are TRBV7-9 and TRBJ2-3; D is unresolved. V lost 1 base to trimming and J lost 0 bases, with 5 bases between them. Per germline, CDR1 SEHNR and CDR2 FQNEAQ (reference sequence). This CDR3 contains 14 residues. This chain's CDR3 is CASSLGLSTDTQYF. The CDR3 nucleotides read TGTGCCAGCAGCTTAGGGCTTAGCACAGATACGCAGTATTTT.

The chain carries TRBV3-1 (or the pseudogene TRBV3-2) and TRBJ2-5; TRBD2 is a possible D gene (6 bases). The CDR3 contains 15 residues. Germline V gives CDR1 LGHDT, CDR2 YNNKEL (reference sequence). The V gene lost 0 bases and the J gene lost 6 bases, with 14 bases spanning the gap. The CDR3 protein is CASSQDTLARKTQYF. DNA for the CDR3: TGTGCCAGCAGCCAAGACACACTAGCTAGGAAGACCCAGTACTTC.

The chain couples TRBV30 to TRBJ1-3; D call uncertain. The CDR3 is made up of 14 amino acids. Trimming removed 4 bases at V and 4 bases at J, with 14 bases between. Germline V gene data show CDR1 as GTSNPN and CDR2 as SVGIG (reference sequence). Here the CDR3 DNA reads TGTGCCTGGATAAGGGCCGGGGAGGGAAACACCATATATTTT. Amino acid sequence: CAWIRAGEGNTIYF.

The chain uses TRBV4-2 and TRBJ1-5; D is undetermined. This CDR3 is built from 13 residues. The V end was cut by 0 bases, the J end by 6 bases, with 6 bases between. The V gene's germline CDR1 is LGHNA and CDR2 YNFKEQ. For the CDR3, the DNA is TGTGCCAGCAGCCAAGATCTTATTCAGCCCCAGCATTTT. This translates into CASSQDLIQPQHF.